Included here is one TCR beta chain sequence, with context. What it recognizes is unknown. Using immunoSEQ multiplex PCR, the repertoire was profiled, and TCRdb retains in-frame clones only, with some absent. The data show 660,000 or so clones, with roughly 96% seen just once and 0.095% to 0.13% held by the top ten. This CDR3 is 15 amino acids long. V shed 5 bases and J 1 base; nucleotides not matched to a gene: 5. The germline V gene has CDR1 MNHEY and CDR2 SVGAGI. This sample is part of a study of shared clonotypes between healthy human individuals. General study findings and limits: The four-donor shared clonotypes exceeded non-shared clonotypes in generation probability, with non-shared ones scoring lower.

CD8 cells classed as naive were CD45RO-negative and positively selected for CCR7, excluding terminally differentiated effector memory CD45RA+ cells. This TCR was sampled from a woman aged 30 to 39 in good health. J is TRBJ2-7 and V is TRBV6-5; TRBD1 matches at 10 bases. Sequenced sample: naive CD8+ T cells sorted from blood. CDR3 sequence: CASSNGDRGSYEQYF. In nucleotides, the CDR3 is TGTGCCAGCAGTAACGGGGACAGGGGTTCCTACGAGCAGTACTTC.